This paragraph reports one TCR beta chain. This clone was recorded many times. Its cognate antigen has yet to be identified. Per-base quality was not reported, and no clone a single base away is much larger than it. This sample was taken from a study of metastatic and nonmetastatic thyroid tumors (dated by TCRdb to between 2020 and 2021). Notes on the research overall: Repertoires were compared across peripheral blood and tumor or nodule tissue samples from malignant and benign thyroid patients. Overall results and qualifications from the work: In both blood and tumor samples, malignant tumors were reported to have significantly higher TCR beta diversity than benign nodules.

No patient had received any treatment before thyroid surgery. The study retrospectively analysed patient clinical samples collected from about 2012 to 2019 using T-cell receptor beta sequencing. Library preparation employed PCR. TCRdb shows the sequencer as Illumina HiSeq 4000. High-throughput sequencing was used to profile the CDR3 region of the TCR beta-chain in every patient. In the authors' own workflow: Drawing on CDR3 differences between clinicopathological groups, the researchers built a classifier meant to tell apart patients with distant-metastatic papillary thyroid cancer. Repertoire diversity was assessed with the Shannon index, and tumor-blood repertoire similarity with the Morisita-Horn index. TCRdb passed the public sequencing reads through fastp at Q25 and MiXCR, retaining productive beta sequences. What appears here as the V and J calls and clone size reflects TCRdb's work, not the paper's. The sample table lists just over 20,000 clones, approximately 14% of them with a count of one. About 20% of the sample is held by the ten biggest clonotypes.

The V and J ends are trimmed by 2 bases and 0 bases, leaving 11 bases between them. The CDR3 runs 17 amino acids, cysteine and phenylalanine included. CDR3 DNA is the only sequence kept; it has 51 bases, read in frame from the first base. The germline V gene specifies MDHEN as CDR1 and SYDVKM as CDR2. This clonotype was obtained from a female donor with papillary thyroid cancer or a benign thyroid nodule (not recorded which). Some clones in this sample may be carry-over from other donors' samples. The specimen sequenced was blood. The chain is assembled from TRBV28 and TRBJ2-6, with the D gene not confidently named. The sequence in DNA is TGTGCCAGCAGTTTAGTGCCAGCGCGCTCTGGGGCCAACGTCCTGACTTTC. This is translated as CASSLVPARSGANVLTF.